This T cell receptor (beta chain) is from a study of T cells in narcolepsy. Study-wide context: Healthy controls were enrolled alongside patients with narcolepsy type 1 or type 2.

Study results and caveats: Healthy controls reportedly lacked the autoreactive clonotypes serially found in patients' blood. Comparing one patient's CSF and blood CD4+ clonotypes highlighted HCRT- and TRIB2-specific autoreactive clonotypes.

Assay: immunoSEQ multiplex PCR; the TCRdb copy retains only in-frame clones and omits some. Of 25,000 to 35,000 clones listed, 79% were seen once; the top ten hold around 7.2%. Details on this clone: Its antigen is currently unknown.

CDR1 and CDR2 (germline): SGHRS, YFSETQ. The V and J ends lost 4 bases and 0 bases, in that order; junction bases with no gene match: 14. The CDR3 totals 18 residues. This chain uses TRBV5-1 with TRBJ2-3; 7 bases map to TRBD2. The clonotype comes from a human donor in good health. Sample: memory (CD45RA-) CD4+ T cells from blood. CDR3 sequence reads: CASSLGTVSGISTDTQYF. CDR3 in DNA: TGCGCCAGCAGCCTGGGGACTGTCAGCGGGATTAGCACAGATACGCAGTATTTT.